This record concerns one T cell receptor (beta chain) sequence. The antigen is not known. This specimen belongs to a study of radiotherapy plus CTLA-4 blockade in lung cancer. Assay: immunoSEQ multiplex PCR; the TCRdb copy retains only in-frame clones and omits some. The data hold tens of thousands of clones, with 72% observed a single time. The CDR3 contains 17 residues. Germline loops: CDR1 KGHSH, CDR2 LQKENI. Losses at the gene ends were 3 bases for V and 1 base for J; bases not matched to a gene: 9. Study results and caveats: Blood saw expansion of tumor-derived TCR clones after radiotherapy plus ipilimumab.

The chain is built from TRBV18 and TRBJ2-7; 10 nucleotides match TRBD2. The material sequenced was peripheral blood, taken from a patient treated with radiotherapy plus ipilimumab. The TCR comes from a human donor with non-small cell lung cancer whose response to radiotherapy plus ipilimumab could not be evaluated. CDR3: CASSPGLADGGSYEQYF. CDR3 DNA sequence: TGTGCCAGCTCACCTGGACTAGCGGATGGGGGATCCTACGAGCAGTACTTC.